The 8 T cell receptor beta chains reported below all come from one sample, sequenced in a study of circulating and synovial CD4+ cells in juvenile arthritis. Using immunoSEQ multiplex PCR, the repertoire was profiled, and TCRdb retains in-frame clones only, with some absent. The data hold about 33,000 clones, with about 95% observed a single time. Source material: CD4+ T cells from blood. These receptors were collected from a human donor with juvenile idiopathic arthritis.

The rearrangement uses TRBV4-1 and TRBJ1-3; TRBD1 is a possible D gene (6 bases). V lost 5 bases, J lost 0 bases, and 17 bases lay in between. Germline lookup yields CDR1 MGHRA and CDR2 YSYEKL. CDR3 length: 17 residues. CDR3 nucleotide sequence: TGCGCCAGCAGCAATCGGGACATCAAACTCTCTGGAAACACCATATATTTT. Its protein product is CASSNRDIKLSGNTIYF.

The J gene is TRBJ2-1, the V gene TRBV9; 8 nucleotides align to TRBD2. This CDR3 spans 17 amino acids. V lost 2 bases, J lost 4 bases, and 11 bases stayed unmatched. CDR1 and CDR2 from the germline V gene are SGDLS and YYNGEE. CDR3 coding DNA: TGTGCCAGCAGCGTTCCCGCAGGGCGGGGGGTTTACAATGAGCAGTTCTTC. Amino acid sequence: CASSVPAGRGVYNEQFF.

This chain joins TRBV2 and TRBJ1-2; D ambiguous. V was clipped by 5 bases and J by 5 bases, with 21 bases between them. The germline V gene encodes CDR1 SNHLY and CDR2 FYNNEI. This CDR3 comprises 16 residues. CDR3 nucleotides: TGTGCCAGCAGTAAACTTATGACTGGCAATACTTATGGCTACACCTTC. It translates to CASSKLMTGNTYGYTF.

The gene calls are TRBV25-1 and TRBJ2-1, with TRBD1 matching 8 bases. V was clipped by 6 bases and J by 1 base; unmatched bases: 5. The CDR3 consists of 15 residues. Per the germline V gene, CDR1 is MGHDK and CDR2 is SYGVNS. The CDR3 loop reads CASSTGGRSYNEQFF. Here the CDR3 DNA reads TGTGCCAGCAGCACAGGGGGGCGATCCTACAATGAGCAGTTCTTC.

The V call is TRBV13, the J call TRBJ2-3, with 7 bases identical to TRBD1. This CDR3 contains 17 residues. The germline gives CDR1 PRHDT, CDR2 FYEKMQ (reference sequence). Unmatched junction bases numbered 14, after V lost 5 bases and J lost 3 bases. The CDR3 coding sequence is TGTGCCAGCAGCGCGCCTAGACAGGGAAGGTTGACAGATACGCAGTATTTT. It yields the protein CASSAPRQGRLTDTQYF.

This clone is a singleton in its sample. The gene calls are TRBV4-1 and TRBJ2-1; 9 bases line up with TRBD2. The CDR3 loop spans 15 amino acids. With V trimmed by 2 bases and J by 6 bases, 5 bases remained unmatched. Germline V gene lookup returns CDR1 MGHRA and CDR2 YSYEKL. The CDR3 DNA is TGCGCCAGCAGCCAAAGAGCGGGGGGTACCAATGAGCAGTTCTTC. Its protein is CASSQRAGGTNEQFF.

The rearrangement joins TRBV28 to TRBJ2-5; D not resolved. There are 12 residues in the CDR3. V lost 6 bases, J lost 2 bases, and 7 bases lay in between. Germline CDR1 reads MDHEN; CDR2 reads SYDVKM. The CDR3 coding sequence is TGTGCCAGCAGCAGATCGCAAGAGACCCAGTACTTC. This encodes CASSRSQETQYF.

The chain couples TRBV10-1 to TRBJ2-5; D gene ambiguous. The V and J ends lost 3 bases and 1 base respectively, with 6 bases between them. The CDR3 consists of 13 residues. CDR1 is WNHNN, CDR2 SYGVQD, per germline (reference sequence). For the CDR3, the DNA is TGCGCCAGCAGTGATGGCAGCCAAGAGACCCAGTACTTC. It is translated as CASSDGSQETQYF.